This TCR beta chain was identified in a study of blood T cell repertoires in COVID-19. Background on the study: Recovery among Cohort 3 donors was established by two negative PCRs, clearance, or symptom resolution. T cells, B-cell-depleted T cells, or PBMCs provided the cDNA or gDNA that served as material.

Using immunoSEQ multiplex PCR, the repertoire was profiled, and TCRdb retains in-frame clones only, with some absent. This table holds about 210,000 clones, about nine tenths found once. Germline V lookup: CDR1 KGHSH, CDR2 LQKENI. The germline V and J ends were trimmed by 4 bases and 4 bases, with 13 bases remaining between them. The CDR3 has 14 residues. This rearrangement joins TRBV18 to TRBJ2-5; a possible D gene is TRBD2 (6 bases). Sequenced: PBMCs or T cells enriched from blood (not recorded which). The receptor was derived from a man aged 25 to 45 in a cohort exposed to, infected with or recovered from COVID-19 (not recorded which). The CDR3 DNA sequence: TGTGCCAGCTCACTCTCGGGGCGGGGAGAGACCCAGTACTTC. Amino acid sequence: CASSLSGRGETQYF.